Following are 13 T cell receptor beta chains from one sample sequenced in a study of cytomegalovirus exposure and HLA in healthy donors. Amplification used 60 Vbeta primers and 13 Jbeta primers. Profiled with immunoSEQ multiplex PCR; TCRdb holds only in-frame clones, not every one. This sample's clone table lists some 80,000 clones. Specimen: PBMCs. The receptors were gathered from a middle-aged man in good health and CMV-seropositive.

The genes are TRBV6-6 and TRBJ2-1, with D unresolved. Germline V gene data show CDR1 as MNHNY and CDR2 as SVGAGI (reference sequence). Trimming removed 0 bases from V and 0 bases from J, with 9 bases in between. This CDR3 spans 16 amino acids. CDR3 sequence (DNA): TGTGCCAGCAGTTACTCGAACCCGAGCTCCTACAATGAGCAGTTCTTC. Protein: CASSYSNPSSYNEQFF.

The chain combines TRBV5-1 with TRBJ1-3, with 8 nucleotides matching TRBD1. The CDR3 is 15 residues long. Trimming took 4 bases from V and 4 from J; bases not matched to a gene: 7. Germline loops: CDR1 SGHRS, CDR2 YFSETQ. This chain's CDR3 is CASSVLGTGGNTIYF. The DNA of the CDR3 is TGCGCCAGCAGCGTCCTAGGGACAGGAGGAAACACCATATATTTT.

The rearrangement joins TRBV11-2 to TRBJ2-1; 8 bases align to TRBD2. The CDR3 totals 15 residues. Germline CDR1 SGHAT, CDR2 FQNNGV. V lost 5 bases to trimming and J lost 3 bases; unmatched junction nucleotides: 6. The CDR3 DNA reads as TGTGCCAGCAGCATTGGACTAGCCAACTACAATGAGCAGTTCTTC. The encoded protein is CASSIGLANYNEQFF. The whole variable domain, filled in from reference TRBV11-2 and TRBJ2-1, reads EAGVAQSPRYKIIEKRQSVAFWCNPISGHATLYWYQQILGQGPKLLIQFQNNGVVDDSQLPKDRFSAERLKGVDSTLKIQPAKLEDSAVYLCASSIGLANYNEQFFGPGTRLTVL.

The chain recombines TRBV2 with TRBJ2-7, with 11 nucleotides matching TRBD2. V was clipped by 1 base and J by 2 bases; unmatched bases: 1. CDR1 is SNHLY, CDR2 FYNNEI, per germline. The CDR3 extends over 15 amino acids. The CDR3 here is CASSEVLAGAYEQYF. CDR3 nucleotides: TGTGCCAGCAGTGAAGTACTAGCGGGGGCCTACGAGCAGTACTTC. The whole variable domain, filled in from reference TRBV2 and TRBJ2-7, reads EPEVTQTPSHQVTQMGQEVILRCVPISNHLYFYWYRQILGQKVEFLVSFYNNEISEKSEIFDDQFSVERPDGSNFTLKIRSTKLEDSAMYFCASSEVLAGAYEQYFGPGTRLTVT.

This sequence joins TRBV2 and TRBJ2-1; the match to TRBD2 covers 10 bases. Unmatched junction bases numbered 9, after V lost 6 bases and J lost 7 bases. Per the germline V gene, CDR1 is SNHLY and CDR2 is FYNNEI. The CDR3 sequence is 15 residues long. CDR3 DNA: TGTGCCAGCAGGGGCTCCGGGACTAGCGAGAATGAGCAGTTCTTC. This encodes CASRGSGTSENEQFF.

This chain uses TRBV19 with TRBJ2-3; TRBD1 aligns across 10 bases. CDR1 and CDR2 from the germline V gene are LNHDA and SQIVND (reference sequence). This CDR3 has 14 residues. V lost 6 bases to trimming and J lost 3 bases; unmatched junction nucleotides: 3. This CDR3 is CASSRTGGTDTQYF. CDR3 nucleotide sequence: TGTGCCAGTAGCCGGACAGGGGGGACAGATACGCAGTATTTT.

V gene TRBV6-1 combines with J gene TRBJ1-5, with no clear D. CDR1 MNHNS and CDR2 SASEGT come from the germline V gene. CDR3 length: 14 residues. The V end was cut by 3 bases, the J end by 5 bases, with 11 bases between. The CDR3 protein is CASSEYGGDQPQHF. The CDR3, as DNA: TGTGCCAGCAGTGAGTATGGCGGGGATCAGCCCCAGCATTTT.

This chain connects TRBV4-1 to TRBJ1-2; 7 bases are a match to TRBD1. The CDR3 covers 13 residues. The germline gives CDR1 MGHRA, CDR2 YSYEKL. Trimming removed 4 bases from V and 5 bases from J; junction bases left unmatched: 4. The CDR3 spells CASSLGQEYGYTF. DNA for the CDR3: TGCGCCAGCAGCCTAGGACAGGAATATGGCTACACCTTC.

The chain is built from TRBV19 and TRBJ1-5; a possible D gene is TRBD1 (5 bases). Trimming cost V 10 bases and J 3 bases, with 13 bases left between them. CDR1 and CDR2 from the germline V gene are LNHDA and SQIVND (reference sequence). CDR3 length equals 13 residues. The CDR3 region is CATADRYNQPQHF. The DNA of the CDR3 is TGTGCCACCGCCGACAGATACAATCAGCCCCAGCATTTT.

J is TRBJ1-1 and V is TRBV29-1; no clear D. Germline V gives CDR1 SQVTM, CDR2 ANQGSEA. The CDR3 totals 13 residues. Trimming left V 3 bases short and J 2 bases short, with 10 bases between. The CDR3 DNA reads TGCAGCGTTGAGACGGGAAGAAACACTGAAGCTTTCTTT. This gives the protein CSVETGRNTEAFF.

V gene TRBV11-2 combines with J gene TRBJ2-1; TRBD1 is a possible D gene (5 bases). In germline, CDR1 is SGHAT, CDR2 FQNNGV. The CDR3 extends over 12 amino acids. V lost 0 bases, J lost 15 bases, and 12 bases lay in between. The CDR3 loop reads CASSLDSQGWFF. Written as DNA, the CDR3 is TGTGCCAGCAGCTTAGATTCGCAGGGTTGGTTCTTC.

This chain uses TRBV6-1 with TRBJ1-1; possible D gene TRBD1, 5 bases. Germline V CDR1 and CDR2: MNHNS, SASEGT. The ends were cut back, 7 bases at V and 8 bases at J, with 11 bases in the middle. CDR3 size: 11 residues. The CDR3 region is CASTSGSEAFF. The CDR3 DNA reads as TGTGCCAGCACCTCAGGGTCAGAAGCTTTCTTT.

This rearrangement joins TRBV11-2 to TRBJ2-1, with a possible D match to TRBD2 (5 bases). CDR1 and CDR2 from the germline V gene are SGHAT and FQNNGV. CDR3 length: 14 amino acids. V was trimmed by 0 bases and J by 7 bases, leaving 10 bases between them. CDR3 nucleotide sequence: TGTGCCAGCAGCTTAGAGAGGGCAGTTAATGAGCAGTTCTTC. Amino acids: CASSLERAVNEQFF. The full variable domain, in which reference TRBV11-2 and TRBJ2-1 provide the parts outside the CDR3, is EAGVAQSPRYKIIEKRQSVAFWCNPISGHATLYWYQQILGQGPKLLIQFQNNGVVDDSQLPKDRFSAERLKGVDSTLKIQPAKLEDSAVYLCASSLERAVNEQFFGPGTRLTVL.